The 31 T cell receptor beta chains below were found in one sample sequenced in a study of T cell repertoires in aging, cancer and after chemotherapy. TCR beta rearrangements were amplified from peripheral blood genomic DNA. TRB rearrangements spanning V, D and J were amplified using mixed TRB-A/B primers. TCRdb reprocessed the multiplex PCR reads with MiXCR, giving one entry per CDR3 protein. Among around 13,000 distinct CDR3 sequences listed, around 20% were seen once. The specimen sequenced was blood. The receptors originated from a human donor in good health.

The chain recombines TRBV18 with TRBJ2-7; TRBD1 matches 11 bases. The V and J ends lost 10 bases and 4 bases, in that order; junction bases with no gene match: 12. Germline V gene data show CDR1 as KGHSH and CDR2 as LQKENI. There are 15 residues in the CDR3. Here the CDR3 reads CANSGGQGALYEQYF. The CDR3 bases are TGTGCCAACTCCGGAGGACAGGGGGCTCTGTACGAGCAGTACTTC.

The chain uses TRBV7-2 and TRBJ2-7; D not resolved. The CDR3 sequence is 12 residues long. Germline CDR1 is SGHTA and CDR2 is FQGNSA. V was clipped by 5 bases and J by 6 bases, with 11 bases between them. This CDR3 reads CASSRTGLEQYF. CDR3 sequence (DNA): TGTGCCAGCAGCAGGACCGGGCTCGAGCAGTACTTC.

In its sample, this clonotype was seen a few times. The DNA of the CDR3 is TGTGCCAGCAGCCCGGGACAGGGTAGGGAGACCCAGTACTTC. Protein product: CASSPGQGRETQYF. J is TRBJ2-5 and V is TRBV7-2; 9 positions agree with TRBD1. This CDR3 contains 14 residues. The trim removed 5 bases at V and 5 bases at J, leaving 6 bases unmatched. Germline V gene sequence: CDR1 SGHTA, CDR2 FQGNSA.

This clonotype counts as medium-sized. CDR3 region: CSVDHGPLYGYTF. DNA of the CDR3: TGCAGCGTGGACCACGGACCGCTCTATGGCTACACCTTC. The chain combines TRBV29-1 with TRBJ1-2; D is undetermined. Trimming shortened V by 6 bases and J by 4 bases, and 15 bases separated the two germline ends. The germline gives CDR1 SQVTM, CDR2 ANQGSEA. The CDR3 length is 13 residues.

By sample share, this clonotype is medium-sized. This chain links TRBV6-5 with TRBJ2-1, with 8 positions matching TRBD2. CDR1 and CDR2 from the germline V gene are MNHEY and SVGAGI. The J segment lost 4 bases and the V segment lost 2 bases, leaving 4 bases of the junction unmatched. The CDR3 covers 15 residues. The CDR3 DNA reads as TGTGCCAGCAGTTACATTCGGGGGGGGTACAATGAGCAGTTCTTC. Its protein product is CASSYIRGGYNEQFF.

With regard to this clonotype: A much larger clone lies one base from this, so it may be a read error. This chain uses TRBV7-2 with TRBJ1-2; D gene ambiguous. The CDR3 sequence is 13 residues long. Germline values: CDR1 SGHTA, CDR2 FQGNSA. In DNA, the CDR3 is TGTGCCAGCAGCCCTAGCGGCGATTATGGCTGCACCTTC. Protein sequence: CASSPSGDYGCTF.

This sequence joins TRBV7-9 and TRBJ1-2, with a weak D call TRBD1 (6 bases). The length of the CDR3 is 17 residues. Looked up from germline, CDR1 is SEHNR and CDR2 is FQNEAQ (reference sequence). Trimming cost V 4 bases and J 8 bases, with 26 bases left between them. The CDR3 coding sequence is TGTGCCAGCAGCTATGCTAATTTAGGTCGAGGGACATTGGGCTACACCTTC. Its translation is CASSYANLGRGTLGYTF.

This clonotype showed up just a few times. V is TRBV25-1 and J is TRBJ1-5; maybe TRBD1 (5 bases). Germline V gene lookup returns CDR1 MGHDK and CDR2 SYGVNS. The length of the CDR3 is 14 residues. Trimming took 3 bases from V and 7 from J, leaving 13 bases between them. The DNA for the CDR3 is TGTGCCAGCAGTGATACTATGGGGCCACAGCCCCAGCATTTT. Its translation is CASSDTMGPQPQHF. Together with reference TRBV25-1 and TRBJ1-5, the CDR3 gives the full variable domain: EADIYQTPRYLVIGTGKKITLECSQTMGHDKMYWYQQDPGMELHLIHYSYGVNSTEKGDLSSESTVSRIRTEHFPLTLESARPSHTSQYLCASSDTMGPQPQHFGDGTRLSIL.

This clonotype was recorded only once. The chain uses TRBV6-2 or TRBV6-3 and TRBJ1-5; TRBD1 agrees at 7 bases. The V gene end was trimmed by 2 bases and the J gene end by 5 bases; junction bases not matched to a gene: 3. Per germline, CDR1 MNHEY and CDR2 SVGEGT. The CDR3 consists of 14 residues. The CDR3: CASSYGTDYQPQHF. For the CDR3, the DNA is TGTGCCAGCAGTTACGGGACAGACTATCAGCCCCAGCATTTT.

In this sample, this clonotype is medium-sized. The gene calls are TRBV7-2 and TRBJ2-7, with unresolved D. Per germline, CDR1 SGHTA and CDR2 FQGNSA. V was trimmed by 2 bases and J by 3 bases, leaving 11 bases between them. This CDR3 spans 14 amino acids. CDR3 protein: CASSLYRINYEQYF. In nucleotides, the CDR3 is TGTGCCAGCAGCTTATACCGGATAAACTACGAGCAGTACTTC.

V gene TRBV6-6 combines with J gene TRBJ1-5; D is perhaps TRBD1 (6 bases). CDR1 is MNHNY and CDR2 is SVGAGI in the germline V gene (reference sequence). V shed 5 bases and J shed 5 bases, with 16 bases lying between them. The CDR3 is 15 amino acids. CDR3 coding DNA: TGTGCCAGCAGTGACGGGGAGGGGGTCTATCAGCCCCAGCATTTT. Translated, it gives CASSDGEGVYQPQHF.

The rearrangement links TRBV19 to TRBJ1-6, with TRBD1 matching over 7 bases. The CDR3 is 15 amino acids. V was clipped by 2 bases and J by 8 bases; unmatched bases: 6. The germline CDR1 and CDR2 sequences are LNHDA and SQIVND (reference sequence). The CDR3, as DNA: TGTGCCAGTAGTATAAGGGGGCGCGGAGATTCACCCCTCCACTTT. It yields the protein CASSIRGRGDSPLHF. Filled out from reference TRBV19 and TRBJ1-6, the complete variable domain reads DGGITQSPKYLFRKEGQNVTLSCEQNLNHDAMYWYRQDPGQGLRLIYYSQIVNDFQKGDIAEGYSVSREKKESFPLTVTSAQKNPTAFYLCASSIRGRGDSPLHFGNGTRLTVT.

This clonotype has a count of ten or more. The chain joins TRBV19 to TRBJ2-1; D may be TRBD2 (7 bases). The V and J ends lost 5 bases and 0 bases respectively, with 14 bases between them. Germline lookup yields CDR1 LNHDA and CDR2 SQIVND (reference sequence). The CDR3 extends over 16 amino acids. CDR3 DNA: TGTGCCAGTAGTCCCAGAGGGGGGGGCTCCTACAATGAGCAGTTCTTC. This sequence encodes CASSPRGGGSYNEQFF.

This clonotype has a handful of counts. The chain has TRBV10-3 and TRBJ2-7; D perhaps matches TRBD2 (6 bases). CDR1 and CDR2 from the germline V gene are ENHRY and SYGVKD. The V end was cut by 3 bases, the J end by 1 base, with 10 bases between. This CDR3 has 14 residues. CDR3 nucleotides: TGTGCCATCAGTGACCCCGGGACTTCCTACGAGCAGTACTTC. Its translation is CAISDPGTSYEQYF.

The sample holds a few counts of this clonotype. The rearrangement links TRBV5-1 to TRBJ1-3; D remains ambiguous. The CDR3 sequence is 13 residues long. In germline, CDR1 is SGHRS, CDR2 YFSETQ. The V end lost 5 bases, the J end lost 1 base, and 7 bases lay between the germline ends. The CDR3 DNA follows: TGCGCCAGCAGAGAGGGATCTGGAAACACCATATATTTT. It translates to CASREGSGNTIYF.

This clonotype has a handful of counts. The chain has TRBV20-1 and TRBJ2-3; weak D call: TRBD2 (7 bases). This CDR3 is built from 13 residues. Germline CDR1 reads DFQATT; CDR2 reads SNEGSKA (reference sequence). V dropped 6 bases and J dropped 5 bases, with 15 bases sitting between them. The CDR3 DNA sequence: TGCAGTGCGCAGGGAGGGGGGAAAGATACGCAGTATTTT. Translating it yields CSAQGGGKDTQYF.

The chain links TRBV15 to TRBJ2-6; TRBD1 agrees at 8 bases. Germline trimming cut 3 bases from V and 4 bases from J; bases unmatched to any gene: 8. Germline assignment: CDR1 LNHNV and CDR2 YYDKDF (reference sequence). The CDR3 is made up of 17 amino acids. CDR3 bases: TGTGCCACCAGCAGCCCTAGGACAGGGCCCGGGGCCAACGTCCTGACTTTC. Translated: CATSSPRTGPGANVLTF.

The J gene is TRBJ1-5, the V gene TRBV6-5, with D possibly TRBD1 on 5 matching bases. Germline CDR1 MNHEY, CDR2 SVGAGI. V was clipped by 6 bases and J by 3 bases, with 15 bases between them. This CDR3 contains 15 residues. The CDR3 protein is CASSPDRGNNQPQHF. In DNA form, the CDR3 reads TGTGCCAGCAGCCCTGACCGGGGGAACAATCAGCCCCAGCATTTT.

Relative to its sample, this clonotype is medium-sized. V and J are TRBV30 and TRBJ1-2, with 8 bases identical to TRBD1. CDR3 length: 14 amino acids. V lost 1 base to trimming and J lost 6 bases; unmatched junction nucleotides: 7. The germline CDR1 and CDR2 sequences are GTSNPN and SVGIG (reference sequence). The CDR3: CAWSAGTGGHGYTF. The CDR3 region has the DNA TGTGCCTGGAGTGCAGGCACAGGGGGGCATGGCTACACCTTC.

This clonotype was seen many times. The CDR3 here is CASSRYPRALGTNEKLFF. CDR3 DNA: TGTGCCAGCAGTCGCTACCCTAGGGCCCTGGGGACTAATGAAAAACTGTTTTTT. The rearrangement links TRBV27 to TRBJ1-4; D ambiguous. Trimming took off 5 bases at V and 2 bases at J, with 21 bases between the two ends. The CDR3 spans 18 residues. Looked up from germline, CDR1 is MNHEY and CDR2 is SMNVEV (reference sequence).

The table lists this clonotype with many counts. V gene TRBV5-4 combines with J gene TRBJ2-7; unclear D gene. Germline CDR1 reads SGHNT; CDR2 reads YYREEE (reference sequence). The CDR3 totals 16 residues. Between the trimmed V and J ends, which lost 4 bases and 4 bases, there was a span of 21 bases. The DNA of the CDR3 is TGTGCCAGCAGCCTTGTTGGGCAACTACCCCTGTACGAGCAGTACTTC. Amino acids: CASSLVGQLPLYEQYF.

By its share, this clonotype is medium-sized. The chain couples TRBV6-5 to TRBJ1-2, with a possible D match to TRBD1 (5 bases). Germline V gene data show CDR1 as MNHEY and CDR2 as SVGAGI. V gave up 0 bases and J gave up 5 bases, with 16 bases separating them. This CDR3 contains 16 residues. The CDR3 region has the DNA TGTGCCAGCAGTTACTCGGTAGGGGAGTTTGATTATGGCTACACCTTC. It specifies CASSYSVGEFDYGYTF.

The sample holds many counts of this clonotype. The gene calls are TRBV5-6 and TRBJ2-3; D not certain. The CDR3 is 14 amino acids. The germline gives CDR1 SGHDT, CDR2 YYEEEE. V lost 0 bases and J lost 6, with 11 bases in between. CDR3 in DNA: TGTGCCAGCAGCTTGGTCGGGTGGACGGATACGCAGTATTTT. Translation: CASSLVGWTDTQYF.

Concerning this clonotype itself: Germline and junction disagree at one end, which may indicate a read error. J is TRBJ1-2 and V is TRBV5-4, with TRBD1 matching over 10 bases. Per germline, CDR1 SGHNT and CDR2 YYREEE (reference sequence). The CDR3 loop spans 14 amino acids. This CDR3 is CASRRPGQGYGYTF. The CDR3 DNA follows: TGCGCCAGCAGGCGTCCGGGACAGGGGTATGGCTACACCTTC.

This clonotype was recorded a few times. The chain joins TRBV30 to TRBJ2-5; 9 nucleotides match TRBD2. Germline V gene sequence: CDR1 GTSNPN, CDR2 SVGIG (reference sequence). The CDR3 runs 15 residues. Germline trimming cut 3 bases from V and 5 bases from J; bases unmatched to any gene: 10. This CDR3 is CAWSAQRGALETQYF. The CDR3 DNA sequence: TGTGCCTGGAGCGCCCAGCGGGGGGCCCTGGAGACCCAGTACTTC.

This clonotype has a handful of counts. The J gene is TRBJ2-5, the V gene TRBV7-3; D might be TRBD2 (7 bases). V gave up 5 bases and J gave up 5 bases, with 12 bases separating them. The germline gives CDR1 SGHTA, CDR2 FQGTGA. The CDR3 has 13 amino acids. The CDR3 here is CASSGGALETQYF. CDR3 in DNA: TGTGCCAGCAGCGGGGGGGCGCTGGAGACCCAGTACTTC.

A remark on this clonotype: This may be a read error, as it is one base from a much larger clone. V is TRBV7-2 and J is TRBJ1-6; unclear D gene. There are 15 residues in the CDR3. The germline V gene encodes CDR1 SGHTA and CDR2 FQGNSA. Between the trimmed V and J ends, which lost 6 bases and 3 bases, there was a span of 12 bases. The CDR3 nucleotides read TGTGCCAGCAGATCACCATTCCTCTATAATTCACCCCTCCACTTT. It specifies CASRSPFLYNSPLHF.

This clonotype was seen more than once but under ten times. This chain uses TRBV12-3 or TRBV12-4 with TRBJ1-1, with D possibly TRBD1 on 6 matching bases. V lost 5 bases, J lost 12 bases, and 16 bases lay in between. The CDR3 totals 12 residues. The CDR3 DNA reads as TGTGCCAGCAGTCTCCTGTGGGGGCTGACTTTCTTT. Its protein is CASSLLWGLTFF.

This clonotype was detected a few times. The chain recombines TRBV30 with TRBJ2-2; D remains unclear. The CDR3 loop spans 12 amino acids. Between the trimmed V and J ends, which lost 5 bases and 6 bases, there was a span of 10 bases. CDR1 and CDR2 (germline): GTSNPN, SVGIG (reference sequence). Written as DNA, the CDR3 is TGTGCCTGGTTCGGCTGGGCCGGGGAGCTGTTTTTT. Amino acids: CAWFGWAGELFF.

This clonotype showed up just a few times. The chain uses TRBV5-1 and TRBJ1-2, with 10 bases identical to TRBD1. From germline, CDR1 is SGHRS and CDR2 YFSETQ. CDR3 length: 15 amino acids. The junction had 0 bases not matched to a gene; V was cut back by 0 bases and J by 1 base. The CDR3 nucleotides read TGCGCCAGCAGCTTGGGGGACAGGGGTAACTATGGCTACACCTTC. Translation: CASSLGDRGNYGYTF.

J is TRBJ2-5 and V is TRBV6-6, with D possibly being TRBD2 (5 bases). CDR3 length: 12 amino acids. Trimming removed 6 bases from V and 1 base from J, with 6 bases in between. Germline V gene lookup returns CDR1 MNHNY and CDR2 SVGAGI (reference sequence). The CDR3 bases are TGTGCCAGCAGGGACTTCCAAGAGACCCAGTACTTC. This gives the protein CASRDFQETQYF.